The sequence of this T cell receptor (beta chain) was determined in a study of cytomegalovirus exposure and HLA in healthy donors. V lost 4 bases and J 11 bases, leaving 8 bases between the germline ends. Germline values: CDR1 SQVTM, CDR2 ANQGSEA. The length of the CDR3 is 9 residues. TCRdb's table, derived via immunoSEQ multiplex PCR, lists solely in-frame clones and lacks some. In the table there are about 160,000 clones, 96% of which are singletons. Sequencing was performed on PBMCs. The chain recombines TRBV29-1 with TRBJ1-1; D is perhaps TRBD1 (5 bases). This receptor was obtained from a woman aged 18-29 years in good health and CMV-seronegative. Here the CDR3 reads CSVGAGAFF. The CDR3 DNA is TGCAGCGTTGGGGCAGGGGCTTTCTTT. Looking up the rest from reference TRBV29-1 and TRBJ1-1 gives the full variable domain: SAVISQKPSRDICQRGTSLTIQCQVDSQVTMMFWYRQQPGQSLTLIATANQGSEATYESGFVIDKFPISRPNLTFSTLTVSNMSPEDSSIYLCSVGAGAFFGQGTRLTVV.